These T cell receptor beta chains were read from a single sample in a study of Graves' ophthalmopathy and Graves' hyperthyroidism. TCRdb recomputed calls from the multiplex PCR reads with MiXCR, one row per CDR3 protein. The sample holds a few hundred thousand distinct CDR3 sequences, 15% to 20% seen once. The sample taken for sequencing was peripheral blood. The source is a woman aged 18 to 35 with Graves' ophthalmopathy. CDR3s include the opening cysteine and the closing phenylalanine or tryptophan. The order of the fields is J gene, V gene, D gene, clone size, CDR3 protein, CDR3 DNA. D genes are given only for firm matches. The listing skips clone size in some rows; elsewhere it reads once, few, many or a size class.

>TRBJ2-7|TRBV9|NA|many
CASSPRLGYEQYF
TGTGCCAGCAGCCCTCGGCTGGGCTACGAGCAGTACTTC
>TRBJ2-5|TRBV7-2|TRBD2|many
CASSGLAADPETQYF
TGTGCCAGCAGCGGTCTAGCGGCTGACCCGGAGACCCAGTACTTC
>TRBJ2-7|TRBV28|TRBD2|NA
CASSEWTSGGYYEQYF
TGTGCCAGCAGTGAATGGACTAGCGGGGGGTACTACGAGCAGTACTTC
>TRBJ2-7|TRBV6-5|TRBD1|many
CASSTTGVHEQYF
TGTGCCAGCAGTACTACAGGGGTCCACGAGCAGTACTTC
>TRBJ1-1|TRBV11-1|NA|many
CASSYRLRHHREGGTEAFF
TGTGCCAGCAGCTACAGACTACGGCATCACAGGGAAGGAGGGACTGAAGCTTTCTTT
>TRBJ2-4|TRBV6-2/TRBV6-3|TRBD2|many
CASSYTSAAKNIQYF
TGTGCCAGCAGTTACACTAGCGCAGCCAAAAACATTCAGTACTTC
>TRBJ2-7|TRBV15|TRBD1|many
CATSSRDRGSRQYF
TGTGCCACCAGCAGCCGGGACAGGGGAAGTAGGCAGTACTTC
>TRBJ1-1|TRBV30|NA|many
CAWSVKGMNTEAFF
TGTGCCTGGAGTGTCAAGGGGATGAACACTGAAGCTTTCTTT
>TRBJ1-1|TRBV6-2/TRBV6-3|NA|NA
CASRPADTEAFF
TGTGCCAGCAGACCTGCAGATACTGAAGCTTTCTTT
>TRBJ1-2|TRBV5-4|NA|many
CASSLLDGYTF
TGTGCCAGCAGCTTGTTGGATGGCTACACCTTC
>TRBJ2-7|TRBV27|TRBD1|many
CASSSAGGPYEQYF
TGTGCCAGCAGTTCCGCAGGGGGCCCCTACGAGCAGTACTTC
>TRBJ2-7|TRBV27|TRBD1|many
CASSFWTGAHYEQYF
TGTGCCAGCAGTTTTTGGACAGGGGCTCACTACGAGCAGTACTTC
>TRBJ2-2|TRBV6-4|NA|many
CASTIRGGTVSNTGELFF
TGTGCCAGCACTATCAGAGGAGGGACGGTTTCGAACACCGGGGAGCTGTTTTTT
>TRBJ1-3|TRBV11-1|NA|NA
CASSLVDHSGNTIYF
TGTGCCAGCAGCTTAGTGGATCACTCTGGAAACACCATATATTTT
>TRBJ2-2|TRBV6-2/TRBV6-3|TRBD2|many
CASSLLAGTGELFF
TGTGCCAGCAGCCTACTAGCGGGAACCGGGGAGCTGTTTTTT
>TRBJ2-7|TRBV28|TRBD2|NA
CASIVPGLGEQYF
TGTGCCAGCATCGTACCGGGACTAGGTGAGCAGTACTTC
>TRBJ2-5|TRBV6-2/TRBV6-3|TRBD2|NA
CASSYWRAGVWTQYF
TGTGCCAGCAGTTATTGGCGGGCGGGAGTCTGGACCCAGTACTTC
>TRBJ1-6|TRBV30|NA|many
CAGRDGEHSPLHF
TGTGCCGGGAGGGATGGGGAGCATTCACCCCTCCACTTT
>TRBJ1-1|TRBV29-1|NA|few
CSVRPGGMNTEAFF
TGCAGCGTTCGACCAGGTGGGATGAACACTGAAGCTTTCTTT
>TRBJ2-3|TRBV6-2/TRBV6-3|NA|many
CASSYGNRQYF
TGTGCCAGCAGTTACGGTAACCGGCAGTATTTT
>TRBJ2-7|TRBV6-5|NA|many
CASGGDGTYEQYF
TGTGCCAGCGGCGGGGACGGAACCTACGAGCAGTACTTC
>TRBJ1-2|TRBV7-2|NA|many
CASSSLRDRANYGYTF
TGTGCCAGCAGCTCCCTCCGGGACCGAGCTAACTATGGCTACACCTTC
>TRBJ2-3|TRBV5-1|NA|many
CASSSVGALAPDTQYF
TGCGCCAGCAGCTCGGTTGGGGCACTAGCCCCAGATACGCAGTATTTT
>TRBJ2-5|TRBV24-1|NA|many
CATRGDQETQYF
TGTGCCACCAGAGGGGACCAAGAGACCCAGTACTTC
>TRBJ2-7|TRBV6-2/TRBV6-3|NA|many
CASRLLGQSTYEQYF
TGTGCCAGCAGACTACTAGGACAGAGTACCTACGAGCAGTACTTC
>TRBJ1-6|TRBV28|NA|many
CASSLLGRMNSPLHF
TGTGCCAGCAGTTTATTAGGCAGAATGAATTCACCCCTCCACTTT
>TRBJ1-2|TRBV19|NA|NA
CASSLSGHGYTF
TGTGCCAGTAGCCTCTCGGGGCATGGCTACACCTTC
>TRBJ2-5|TRBV18|NA|many
CASSPTGTETQYF
TGTGCCAGCTCACCTACAGGCACTGAGACCCAGTACTTC
>TRBJ2-7|TRBV28|NA|many
CASSSLGEVYEQYF
TGTGCCAGCAGTTCGCTCGGGGAAGTCTACGAGCAGTACTTC
>TRBJ1-2|TRBV29-1|NA|many
CSVVTNYGYTF
TGCAGCGTTGTAACTAACTATGGCTACACCTTC